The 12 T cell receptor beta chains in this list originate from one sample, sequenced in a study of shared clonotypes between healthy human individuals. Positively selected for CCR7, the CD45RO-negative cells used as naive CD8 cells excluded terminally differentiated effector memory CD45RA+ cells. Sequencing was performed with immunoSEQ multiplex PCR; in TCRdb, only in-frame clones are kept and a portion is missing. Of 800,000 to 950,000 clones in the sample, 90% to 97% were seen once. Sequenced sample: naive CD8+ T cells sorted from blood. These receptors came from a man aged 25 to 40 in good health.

CDR3 nucleotide sequence: TGTGCCAGCAACCCTTTAGCGGGAGGACCCACCGGGGAGCTGTTTTTT. It specifies CASNPLAGGPTGELFF. The chain combines TRBV7-9 with TRBJ2-2, with 10 nucleotides matching TRBD2. CDR1 and CDR2 from the germline V gene are SEHNR and FQNEAQ (reference sequence). Unmatched junction bases numbered 9, after V lost 7 bases and J lost 4 bases. This CDR3 region has 16 residues. Full variable domain (remainder filled in from reference TRBV7-9 and TRBJ2-2): DTGVSQNPRHKITKRGQNVTFRCDPISEHNRLYWYRQTLGQGPEFLTYFQNEAQLEKSRLLSDRFSAERPKGSFSTLEIQRTEQGDSAMYLCASNPLAGGPTGELFFGEGSRLTVL.

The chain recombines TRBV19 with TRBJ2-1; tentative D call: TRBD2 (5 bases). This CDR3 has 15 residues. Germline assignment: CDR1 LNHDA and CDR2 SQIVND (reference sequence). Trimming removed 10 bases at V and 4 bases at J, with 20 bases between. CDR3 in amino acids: CATAVGAPIYNEQFF. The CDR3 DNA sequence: TGTGCCACCGCCGTGGGAGCACCGATTTACAATGAGCAGTTCTTC. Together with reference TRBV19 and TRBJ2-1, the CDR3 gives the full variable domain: DGGITQSPKYLFRKEGQNVTLSCEQNLNHDAMYWYRQDPGQGLRLIYYSQIVNDFQKGDIAEGYSVSREKKESFPLTVTSAQKNPTAFYLCATAVGAPIYNEQFFGPGTRLTVL.

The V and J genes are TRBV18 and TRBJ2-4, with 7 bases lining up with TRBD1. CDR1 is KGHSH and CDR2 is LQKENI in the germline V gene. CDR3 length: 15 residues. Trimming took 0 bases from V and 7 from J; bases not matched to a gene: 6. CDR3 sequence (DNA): TGTGCCAGCTCACCACCGGTCGCACAGGGGAACATTCAGTACTTC. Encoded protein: CASSPPVAQGNIQYF.

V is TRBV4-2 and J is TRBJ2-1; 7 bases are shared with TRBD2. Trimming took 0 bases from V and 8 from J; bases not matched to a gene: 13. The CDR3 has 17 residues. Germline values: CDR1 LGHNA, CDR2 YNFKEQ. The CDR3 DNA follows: TGTGCCAGCAGCCAAGATTGGCCGCGGGAGAGGTCGGATGAGCAGTTCTTC. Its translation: CASSQDWPRERSDEQFF.

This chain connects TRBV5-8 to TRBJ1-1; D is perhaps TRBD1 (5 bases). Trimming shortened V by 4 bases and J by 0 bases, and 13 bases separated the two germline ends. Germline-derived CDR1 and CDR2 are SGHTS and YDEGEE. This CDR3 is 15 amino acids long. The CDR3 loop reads CASSLGQTMNTEAFF. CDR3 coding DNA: TGTGCCAGCAGCCTGGGGCAGACCATGAACACTGAAGCTTTCTTT.

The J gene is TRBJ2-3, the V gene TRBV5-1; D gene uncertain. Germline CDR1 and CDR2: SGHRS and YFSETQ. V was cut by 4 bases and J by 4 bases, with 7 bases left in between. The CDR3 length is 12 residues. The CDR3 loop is CASSLRSDTQYF. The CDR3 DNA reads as TGCGCCAGCAGCCTCAGGTCAGATACGCAGTATTTT.

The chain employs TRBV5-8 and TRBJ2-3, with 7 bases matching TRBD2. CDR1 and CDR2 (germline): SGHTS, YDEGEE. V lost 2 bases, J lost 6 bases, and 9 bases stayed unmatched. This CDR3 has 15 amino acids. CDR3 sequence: CASSFGAAGEDTQYF. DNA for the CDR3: TGTGCCAGCAGCTTTGGAGCCGCGGGAGAGGATACGCAGTATTTT.

The CDR3: CASSLPPGQGRNEAFF. The CDR3 nucleotides are TGTGCCAGCAGTTTGCCTCCGGGACAGGGGCGCAATGAAGCTTTCTTT. The V gene is TRBV28, the J gene TRBJ1-1; 10 bases line up with TRBD1. The junction had 11 bases not matched to a gene; V was cut back by 3 bases and J by 7 bases. Germline V gene sequence: CDR1 MDHEN, CDR2 SYDVKM. The CDR3 contains 16 residues.

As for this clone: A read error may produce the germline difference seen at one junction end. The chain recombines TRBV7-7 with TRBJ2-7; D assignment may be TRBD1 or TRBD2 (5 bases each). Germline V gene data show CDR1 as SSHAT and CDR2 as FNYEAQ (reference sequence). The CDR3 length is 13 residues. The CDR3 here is CASSQGVSYEQYF. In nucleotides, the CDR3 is TGTGCTAGCAGCCAGGGAGTTTCCTACGAGCAGTACTTC.

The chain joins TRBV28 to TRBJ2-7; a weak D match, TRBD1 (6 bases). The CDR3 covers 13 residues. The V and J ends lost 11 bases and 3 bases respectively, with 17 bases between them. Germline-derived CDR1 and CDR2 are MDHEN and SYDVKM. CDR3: CAASNRVNYEQYF. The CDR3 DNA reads TGTGCCGCTTCAAACAGGGTGAACTACGAGCAGTACTTC.

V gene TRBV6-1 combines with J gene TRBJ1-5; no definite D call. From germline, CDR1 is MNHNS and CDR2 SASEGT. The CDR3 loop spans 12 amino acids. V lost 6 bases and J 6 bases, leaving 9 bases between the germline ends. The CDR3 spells CASRGYSQPQHF. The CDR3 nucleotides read TGTGCCAGCAGAGGTTATAGTCAGCCCCAGCATTTT.

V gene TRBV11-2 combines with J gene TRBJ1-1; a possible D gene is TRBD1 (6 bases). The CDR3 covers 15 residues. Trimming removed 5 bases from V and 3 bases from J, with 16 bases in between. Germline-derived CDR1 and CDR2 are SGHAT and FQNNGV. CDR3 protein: CASSRGQEGDTEAFF. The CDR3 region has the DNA TGTGCCAGCAGCCGAGGTCAGGAGGGGGACACTGAAGCTTTCTTT. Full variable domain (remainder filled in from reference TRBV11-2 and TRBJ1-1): EAGVAQSPRYKIIEKRQSVAFWCNPISGHATLYWYQQILGQGPKLLIQFQNNGVVDDSQLPKDRFSAERLKGVDSTLKIQPAKLEDSAVYLCASSRGQEGDTEAFFGQGTRLTVV.